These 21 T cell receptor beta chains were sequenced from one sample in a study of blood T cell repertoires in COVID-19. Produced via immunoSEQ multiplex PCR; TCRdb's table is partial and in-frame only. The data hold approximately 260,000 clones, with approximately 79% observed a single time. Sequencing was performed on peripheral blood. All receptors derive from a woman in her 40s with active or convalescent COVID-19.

The CDR3 region has the DNA TGTGCCTGGGATCCGGGACAGGGGGTTTGGAGTGGCTACACCTTC. It yields the protein CAWDPGQGVWSGYTF. The V and J genes are TRBV30 and TRBJ1-2; the match to TRBD1 covers 11 bases. V dropped 5 bases and J dropped 7; count of bases not matched to a gene: 12. The CDR3 has 15 amino acids. Germline CDR1 and CDR2: GTSNPN and SVGIG (reference sequence).

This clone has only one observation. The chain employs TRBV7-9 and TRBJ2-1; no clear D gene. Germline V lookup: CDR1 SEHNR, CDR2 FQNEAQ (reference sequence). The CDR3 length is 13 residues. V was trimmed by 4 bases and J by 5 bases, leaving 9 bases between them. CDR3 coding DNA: TGTGCCAGCAGCTCTGTAACTGACAATGAGCAGTTCTTC. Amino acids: CASSSVTDNEQFF.

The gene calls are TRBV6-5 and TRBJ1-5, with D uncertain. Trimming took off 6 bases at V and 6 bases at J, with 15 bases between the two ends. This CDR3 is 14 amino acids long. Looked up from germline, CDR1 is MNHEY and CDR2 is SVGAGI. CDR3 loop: CASSSGLGGQPQHF. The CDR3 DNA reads TGTGCCAGCAGCTCCGGCCTGGGAGGTCAGCCCCAGCATTTT.

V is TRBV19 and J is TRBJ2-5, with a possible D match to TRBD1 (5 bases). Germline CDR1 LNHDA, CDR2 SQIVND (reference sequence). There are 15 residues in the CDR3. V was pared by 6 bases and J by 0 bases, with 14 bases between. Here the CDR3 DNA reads TGTGCCAGTAGGCAAGGGGTAATAGACCAAGAGACCCAGTACTTC. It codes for CASRQGVIDQETQYF.

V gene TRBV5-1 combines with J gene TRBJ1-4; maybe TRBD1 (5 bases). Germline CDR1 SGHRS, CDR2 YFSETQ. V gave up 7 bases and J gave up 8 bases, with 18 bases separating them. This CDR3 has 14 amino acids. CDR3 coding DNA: TGCGCCAGCGCCCTCGGGGGACCAGGAGAAAAACTGTTTTTT. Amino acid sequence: CASALGGPGEKLFF.

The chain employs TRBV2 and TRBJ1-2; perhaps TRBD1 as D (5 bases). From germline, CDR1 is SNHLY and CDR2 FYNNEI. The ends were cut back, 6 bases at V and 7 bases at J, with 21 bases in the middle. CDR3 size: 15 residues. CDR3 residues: CASSLTPQGYIGYTF. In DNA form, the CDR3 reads TGTGCCAGCAGCTTAACCCCTCAGGGATATATTGGCTACACCTTC.

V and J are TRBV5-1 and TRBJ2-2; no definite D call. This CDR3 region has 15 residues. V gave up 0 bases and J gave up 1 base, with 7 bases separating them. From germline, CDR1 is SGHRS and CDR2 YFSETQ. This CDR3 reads CASSLATGNTGELFF. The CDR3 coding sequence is TGCGCCAGCAGCTTGGCCACGGGGAACACCGGGGAGCTGTTTTTT.

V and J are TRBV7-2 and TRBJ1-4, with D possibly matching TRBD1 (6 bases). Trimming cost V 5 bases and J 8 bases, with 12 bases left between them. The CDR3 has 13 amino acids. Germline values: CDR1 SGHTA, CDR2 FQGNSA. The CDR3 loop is CASSLGGGEKLFF. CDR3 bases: TGTGCCAGCAGCCTAGGGGGGGGAGAAAAACTGTTTTTT.

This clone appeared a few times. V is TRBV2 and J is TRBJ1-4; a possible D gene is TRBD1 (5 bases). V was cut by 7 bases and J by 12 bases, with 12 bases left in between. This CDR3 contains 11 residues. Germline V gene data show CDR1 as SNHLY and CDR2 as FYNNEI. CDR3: CASKTDFELFF. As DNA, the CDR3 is TGTGCCAGCAAGACAGACTTCGAACTGTTTTTT.

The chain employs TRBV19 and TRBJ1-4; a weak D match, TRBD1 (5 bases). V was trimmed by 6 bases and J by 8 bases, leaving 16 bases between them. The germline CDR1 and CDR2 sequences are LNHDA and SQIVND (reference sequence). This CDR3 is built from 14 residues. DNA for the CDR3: TGTGCCAGTAGCGTTAGGGGCGGACGAGAAAAACTGTTTTTT. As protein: CASSVRGGREKLFF. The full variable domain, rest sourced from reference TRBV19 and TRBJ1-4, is DGGITQSPKYLFRKEGQNVTLSCEQNLNHDAMYWYRQDPGQGLRLIYYSQIVNDFQKGDIAEGYSVSREKKESFPLTVTSAQKNPTAFYLCASSVRGGREKLFFGSGTQLSVL.

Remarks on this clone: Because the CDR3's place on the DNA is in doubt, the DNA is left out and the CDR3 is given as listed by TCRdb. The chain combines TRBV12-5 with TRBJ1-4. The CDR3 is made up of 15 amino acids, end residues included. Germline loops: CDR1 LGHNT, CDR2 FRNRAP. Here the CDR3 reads CASGLGTGVGEKLFF.

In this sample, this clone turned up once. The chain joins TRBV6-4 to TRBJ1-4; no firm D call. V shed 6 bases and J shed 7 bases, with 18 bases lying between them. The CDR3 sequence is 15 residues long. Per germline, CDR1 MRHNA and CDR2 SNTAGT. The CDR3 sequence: CASSARRGRSEKLFF. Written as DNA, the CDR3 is TGTGCCAGCAGCGCCCGGCGAGGGAGAAGTGAAAAACTGTTTTTT.

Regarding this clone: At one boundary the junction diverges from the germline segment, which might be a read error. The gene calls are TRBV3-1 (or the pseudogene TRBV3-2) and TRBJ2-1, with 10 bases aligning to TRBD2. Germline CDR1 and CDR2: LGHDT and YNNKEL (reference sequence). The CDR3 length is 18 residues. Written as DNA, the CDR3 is TGTGCCAGCAGCCAACCTCTCCGGGCTAGCGGGGGCTTCAATCAGCAGTTCTTC. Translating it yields CASSQPLRASGGFNQQFF.

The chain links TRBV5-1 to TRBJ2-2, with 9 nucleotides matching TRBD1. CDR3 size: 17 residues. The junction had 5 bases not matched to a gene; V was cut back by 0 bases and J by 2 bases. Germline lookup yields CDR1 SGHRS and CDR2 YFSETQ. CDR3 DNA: TGCGCCAGCAGCTTGGGATGGACAGGGGACAACACCGGGGAGCTGTTTTTT. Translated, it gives CASSLGWTGDNTGELFF. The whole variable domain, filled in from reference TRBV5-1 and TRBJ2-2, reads KAGVTQTPRYLIKTRGQQVTLSCSPISGHRSVSWYQQTPGQGLQFLFEYFSETQRNKGNFPGRFSGRQFSNSRSEMNVSTLELGDSALYLCASSLGWTGDNTGELFFGEGSRLTVL.

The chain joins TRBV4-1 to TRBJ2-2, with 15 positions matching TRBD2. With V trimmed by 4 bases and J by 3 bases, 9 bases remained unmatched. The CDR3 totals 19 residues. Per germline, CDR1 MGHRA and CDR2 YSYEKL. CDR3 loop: CASSPGLAGGIRDTGELFF. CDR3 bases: TGCGCCAGCAGCCCGGGACTAGCGGGGGGAATTAGGGACACCGGGGAGCTGTTTTTT.

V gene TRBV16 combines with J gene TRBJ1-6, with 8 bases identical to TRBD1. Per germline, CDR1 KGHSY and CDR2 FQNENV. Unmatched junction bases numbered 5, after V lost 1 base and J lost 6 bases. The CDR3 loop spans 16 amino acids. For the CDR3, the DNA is TGTGCCAGCAGCCAATTTGCCGACAGGGGTAATTCACCCCTCCACTTT. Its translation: CASSQFADRGNSPLHF.

In DNA form, the CDR3 reads TGTGCCAGCAGCCGCCTAGTCGGGGGCACAGATACGCAGTATTTT. The encoded protein is CASSRLVGGTDTQYF. The chain combines TRBV7-2 with TRBJ2-3; weak D call: TRBD2 (5 bases). Per the germline V gene, CDR1 is SGHTA and CDR2 is FQGNSA. V gave up 5 bases and J gave up 1 base, with 13 bases separating them. The CDR3 is made up of 15 amino acids.

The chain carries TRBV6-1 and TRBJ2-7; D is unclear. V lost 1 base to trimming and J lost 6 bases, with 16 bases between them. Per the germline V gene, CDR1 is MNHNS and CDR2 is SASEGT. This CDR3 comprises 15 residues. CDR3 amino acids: CASSEVLGRATEQYF. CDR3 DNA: TGTGCCAGCAGTGAAGTTCTGGGCCGCGCGACCGAGCAGTACTTC.

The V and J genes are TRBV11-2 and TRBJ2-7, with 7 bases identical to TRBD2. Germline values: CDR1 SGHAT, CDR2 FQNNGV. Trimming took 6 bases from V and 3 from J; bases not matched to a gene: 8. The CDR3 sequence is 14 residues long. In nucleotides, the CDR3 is TGTGCCAGCAGTCCCAGTGGGGGGGGCTACGAGCAGTACGTC. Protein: CASSPSGGGYEQYV.

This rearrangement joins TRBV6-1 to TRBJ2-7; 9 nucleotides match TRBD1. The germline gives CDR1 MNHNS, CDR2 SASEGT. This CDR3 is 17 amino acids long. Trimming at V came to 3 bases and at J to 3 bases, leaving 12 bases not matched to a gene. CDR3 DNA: TGTGCCAGCAGTGATTTTCCCCGGGACAGGGTGTTCTACGAGCAGTACGTC. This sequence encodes CASSDFPRDRVFYEQYV.

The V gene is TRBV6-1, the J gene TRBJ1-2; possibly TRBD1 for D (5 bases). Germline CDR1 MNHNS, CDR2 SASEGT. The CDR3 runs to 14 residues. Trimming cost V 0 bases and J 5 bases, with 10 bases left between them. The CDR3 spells CASSEAEGLYGYTF. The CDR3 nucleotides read TGTGCCAGCAGTGAAGCGGAGGGGTTGTATGGCTACACCTTC.